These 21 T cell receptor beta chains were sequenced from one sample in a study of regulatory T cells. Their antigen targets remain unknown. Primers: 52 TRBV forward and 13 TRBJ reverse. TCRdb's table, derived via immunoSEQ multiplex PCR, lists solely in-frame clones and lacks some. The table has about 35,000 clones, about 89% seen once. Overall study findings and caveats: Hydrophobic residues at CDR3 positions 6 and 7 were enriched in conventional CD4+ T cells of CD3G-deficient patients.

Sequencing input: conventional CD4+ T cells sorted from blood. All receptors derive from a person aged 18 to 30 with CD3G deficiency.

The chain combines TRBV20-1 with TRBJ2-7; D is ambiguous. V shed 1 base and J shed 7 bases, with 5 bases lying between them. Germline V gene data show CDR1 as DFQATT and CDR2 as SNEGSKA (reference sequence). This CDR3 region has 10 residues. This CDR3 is CSARVGEQYF. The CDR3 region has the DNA TGCAGTGCTAGAGTGGGAGAGCAGTACTTC.

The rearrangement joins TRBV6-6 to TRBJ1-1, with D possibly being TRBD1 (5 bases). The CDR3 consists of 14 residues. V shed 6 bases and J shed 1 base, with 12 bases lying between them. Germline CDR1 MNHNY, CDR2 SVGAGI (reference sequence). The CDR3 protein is CASSLGTRNTEAFF. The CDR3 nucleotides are TGTGCCAGCAGCCTCGGGACTCGGAACACTGAAGCTTTCTTT.

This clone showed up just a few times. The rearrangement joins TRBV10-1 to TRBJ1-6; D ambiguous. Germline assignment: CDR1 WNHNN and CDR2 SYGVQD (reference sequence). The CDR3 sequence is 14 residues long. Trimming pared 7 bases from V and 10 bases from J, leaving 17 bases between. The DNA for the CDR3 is TGCGCCAGCATAAGACCAGCAGGTGAGTCACCCCTCCACTTT. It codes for CASIRPAGESPLHF.

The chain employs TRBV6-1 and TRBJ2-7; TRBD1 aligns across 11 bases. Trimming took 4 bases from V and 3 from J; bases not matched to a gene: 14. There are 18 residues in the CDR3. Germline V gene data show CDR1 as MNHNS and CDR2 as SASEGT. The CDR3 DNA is TGTGCCAGCAGTGGTAGCCGGACAGGGGGCTTCTTCAACTACGAGCAGTACTTC. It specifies CASSGSRTGGFFNYEQYF.

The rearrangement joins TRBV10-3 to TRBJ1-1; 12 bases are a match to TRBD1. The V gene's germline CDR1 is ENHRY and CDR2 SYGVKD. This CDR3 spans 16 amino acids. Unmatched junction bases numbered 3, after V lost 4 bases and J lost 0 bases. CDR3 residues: CAISGGTGGMNTEAFF. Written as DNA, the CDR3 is TGTGCCATCAGTGGCGGGACAGGGGGCATGAACACTGAAGCTTTCTTT.

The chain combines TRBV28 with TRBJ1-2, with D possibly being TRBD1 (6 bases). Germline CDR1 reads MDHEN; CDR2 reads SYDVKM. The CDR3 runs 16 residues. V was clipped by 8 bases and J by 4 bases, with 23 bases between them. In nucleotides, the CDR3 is TGTGCCAGCTCAACCCCCGGGACACCCTACTCCTATGGCTACACCTTC. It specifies CASSTPGTPYSYGYTF.

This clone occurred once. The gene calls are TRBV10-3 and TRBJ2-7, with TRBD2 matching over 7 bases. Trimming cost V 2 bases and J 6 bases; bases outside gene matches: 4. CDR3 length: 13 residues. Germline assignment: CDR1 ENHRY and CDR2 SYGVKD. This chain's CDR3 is CAISESGEVEQYF. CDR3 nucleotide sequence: TGTGCCATCAGTGAGAGCGGGGAGGTCGAGCAGTACTTC.

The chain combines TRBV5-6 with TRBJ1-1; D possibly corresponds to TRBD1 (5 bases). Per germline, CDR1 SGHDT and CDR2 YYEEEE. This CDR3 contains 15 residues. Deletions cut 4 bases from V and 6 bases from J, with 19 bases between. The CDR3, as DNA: TGTGCCAGCAGCGAGAACTCAGGGTGTATGGCTGAAGCTTTCTTT. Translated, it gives CASSENSGCMAEAFF. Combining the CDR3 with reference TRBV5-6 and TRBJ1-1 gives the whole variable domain DAGVTQSPTHLIKTRGQQVTLRCSPKSGHDTVSWYQQALGQGPQFIFQYYEEEERQRGNFPDRFSGHQFPNYSSELNVNALLLGDSALYLCASSENSGCMAEAFFGQGTRLTVV.

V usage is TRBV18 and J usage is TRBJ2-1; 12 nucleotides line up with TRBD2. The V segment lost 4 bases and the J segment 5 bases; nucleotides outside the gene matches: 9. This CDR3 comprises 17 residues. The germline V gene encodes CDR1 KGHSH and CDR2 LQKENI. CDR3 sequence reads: CASSLASGGAPDNEQFF. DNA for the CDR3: TGTGCCAGCTCACTGGCTAGCGGGGGGGCTCCCGACAATGAGCAGTTCTTC.

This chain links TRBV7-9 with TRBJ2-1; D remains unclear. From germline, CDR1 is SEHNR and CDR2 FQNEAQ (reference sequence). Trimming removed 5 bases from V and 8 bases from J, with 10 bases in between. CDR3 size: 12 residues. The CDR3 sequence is CASSHGSDEQFF. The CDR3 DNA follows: TGTGCCAGCAGCCACGGGTCTGATGAGCAGTTCTTC.

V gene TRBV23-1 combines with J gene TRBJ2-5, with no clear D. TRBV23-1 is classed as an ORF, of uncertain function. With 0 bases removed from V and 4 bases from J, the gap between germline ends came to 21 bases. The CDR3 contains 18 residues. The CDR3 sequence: CASSQSNKTTHSIETQYF. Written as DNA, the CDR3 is TGCGCCAGCAGTCAATCAAACAAGACCACACACAGCATAGAGACCCAGTACTTC.

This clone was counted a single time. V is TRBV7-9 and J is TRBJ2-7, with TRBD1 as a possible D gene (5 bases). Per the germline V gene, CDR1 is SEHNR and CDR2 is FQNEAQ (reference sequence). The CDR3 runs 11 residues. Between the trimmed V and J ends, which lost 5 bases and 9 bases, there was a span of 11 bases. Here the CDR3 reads CASSQGRVQYF. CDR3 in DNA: TGTGCCAGCAGCCAGGGCCGGGTGCAGTACTTC. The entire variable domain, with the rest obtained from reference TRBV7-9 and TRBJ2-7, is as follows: DTGVSQNPRHKITKRGQNVTFRCDPISEHNRLYWYRQTLGQGPEFLTYFQNEAQLEKSRLLSDRFSAERPKGSFSTLEIQRTEQGDSAMYLCASSQGRVQYFGPGTRLTVT.

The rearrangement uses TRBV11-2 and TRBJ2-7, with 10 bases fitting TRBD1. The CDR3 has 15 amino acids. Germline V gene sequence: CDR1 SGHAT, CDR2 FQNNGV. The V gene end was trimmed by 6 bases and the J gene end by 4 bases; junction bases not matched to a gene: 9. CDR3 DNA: TGTGCCAGCAGTCTCCTGCCGGGACAGGGGTACGAGCAGTACTTC. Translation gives CASSLLPGQGYEQYF.

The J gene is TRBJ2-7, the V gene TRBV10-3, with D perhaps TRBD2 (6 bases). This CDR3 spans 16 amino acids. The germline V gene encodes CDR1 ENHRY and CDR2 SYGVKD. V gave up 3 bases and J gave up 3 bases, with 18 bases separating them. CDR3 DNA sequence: TGTGCCATCAGTGACATCCCCGGGAGTCGAGGCTACGAGCAGTACTTC. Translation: CAISDIPGSRGYEQYF.

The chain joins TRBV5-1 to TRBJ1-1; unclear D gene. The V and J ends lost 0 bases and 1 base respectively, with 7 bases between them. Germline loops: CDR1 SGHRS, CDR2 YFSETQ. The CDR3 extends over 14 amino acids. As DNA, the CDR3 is TGCGCCAGCAGCTTGGATAGTGGGAACACTGAAGCTTTCTTT. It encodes CASSLDSGNTEAFF.

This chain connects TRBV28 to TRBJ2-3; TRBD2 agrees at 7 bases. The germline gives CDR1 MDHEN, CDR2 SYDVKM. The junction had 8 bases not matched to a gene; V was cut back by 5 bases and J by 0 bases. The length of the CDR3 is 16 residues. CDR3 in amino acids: CASSPPGRGSTDTQYF. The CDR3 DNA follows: TGTGCCAGCAGTCCCCCTGGGAGGGGTAGCACAGATACGCAGTATTTT.

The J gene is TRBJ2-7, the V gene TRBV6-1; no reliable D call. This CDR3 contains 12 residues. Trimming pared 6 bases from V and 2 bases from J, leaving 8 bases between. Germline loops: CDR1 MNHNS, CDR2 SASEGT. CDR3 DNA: TGTGCCAGCAGGCCCGGAACCTACGAGCAGTACTTC. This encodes CASRPGTYEQYF.

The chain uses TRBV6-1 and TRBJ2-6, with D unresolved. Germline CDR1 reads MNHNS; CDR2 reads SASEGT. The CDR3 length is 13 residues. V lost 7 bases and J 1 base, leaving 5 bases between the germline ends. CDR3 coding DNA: TGTGCCAGCACTAAGTCTGGGGCCAACGTCCTGACTTTC. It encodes CASTKSGANVLTF.

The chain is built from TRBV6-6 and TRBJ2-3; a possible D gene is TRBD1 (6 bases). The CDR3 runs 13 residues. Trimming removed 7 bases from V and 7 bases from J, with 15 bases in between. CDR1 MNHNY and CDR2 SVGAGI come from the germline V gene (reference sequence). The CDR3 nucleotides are TGTGCCAGCACCGCGGCAGGGACAAATACGCAGTATTTT. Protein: CASTAAGTNTQYF.

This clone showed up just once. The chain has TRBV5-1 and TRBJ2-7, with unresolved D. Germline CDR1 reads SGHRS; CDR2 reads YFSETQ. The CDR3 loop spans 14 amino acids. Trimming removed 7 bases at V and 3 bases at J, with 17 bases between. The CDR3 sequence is CASRRLTESYEQYF. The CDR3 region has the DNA TGCGCCAGCCGGCGACTTACCGAAAGCTACGAGCAGTACTTC.

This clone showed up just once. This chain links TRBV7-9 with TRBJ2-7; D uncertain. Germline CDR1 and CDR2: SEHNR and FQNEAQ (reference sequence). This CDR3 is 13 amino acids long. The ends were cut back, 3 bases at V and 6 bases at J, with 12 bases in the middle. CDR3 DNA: TGTGCCAGCAGCTTGACCCCCCCCTCCGAGCAGTACTTC. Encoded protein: CASSLTPPSEQYF.